The T cell receptor (beta chain) described here comes from a study of blood T cell repertoires in COVID-19. Overall study: PBMCs, B-cell-depleted T cells, or T cells provided the cDNA or gDNA that made up the material.

Per the original methods: Quantification of nucleated cells was approximated via reference gene primer amplification. Only in-frame clones appear in the TCRdb table, and some are missing; sequencing was by immunoSEQ multiplex PCR. Clone size and V and J calls were adopted from that table, with D and trimming inferred from the DNA. Among 170,000 or so clones listed, around 77% were seen once. The specimen was peripheral blood. This clonotype originated in a man in his 70s with active or convalescent COVID-19.

DNA of the CDR3: TGTGCCAGCAGCTCAGGACAGGGAACCCACGAGCAGTACTTC. This translates into CASSSGQGTHEQYF. This sequence joins TRBV5-5 and TRBJ2-7; 8 positions agree with TRBD1. Trimming removed 3 bases from V and 5 bases from J; junction bases left unmatched: 7. Germline V gene data show CDR1 as SGHKS and CDR2 as YYEKEE (reference sequence). The CDR3 extends over 14 amino acids.